This T cell receptor (beta chain) was recovered during a study of shared clonotypes between healthy human individuals. An even split of each subset's genomic DNA across several immunoSEQ plates was performed. Sorted-subset replicate PCR reactions contained 200 ng DNA, corresponding to approximately 30,000 T cell genomes. Per the original methods: Filtering differed because ImmunoSEQ produced junction-only sequences that carried no quality scores. Assay: immunoSEQ multiplex PCR; the TCRdb copy retains only in-frame clones and omits some. The DNA was the basis for D and trimming; V, J and clone size are from that table. The sample shows about 1.1 million clones, approximately 80% of them seen only once. The CDR3 totals 14 residues. V dropped 6 bases and J dropped 10 bases, with 20 bases sitting between them. CDR1 is MDHEN, CDR2 SYDVKM, per germline. Remarks on this clone: Its target is unknown.

Study-wide findings and caveats: Blood was the only sampled material, and tissue repertoires likely differ.

The chain links TRBV28 to TRBJ2-3, with D possibly TRBD2 on 6 matching bases. The TCR was taken from a man between 18 and 29 years old in good health. Some clones in this sample may be carry-over from other donors' samples. Sequenced: memory CD4+ T cells from PBMCs. Subset of the sample: CD45RA-negative fraction. The CDR3, as DNA: TGTGCCAGCAGCCGGGACTCCTTGGGGGATGCGCAGTATTTT. It yields the protein CASSRDSLGDAQYF.